These T cell receptor beta chains were read from a single sample in a study of molecular identifiers for immune sequencing clone quantification. A single record per CDR3 protein comes from TCRdb applying MiXCR to the PCR reads. The sample includes roughly 630,000 distinct CDR3 sequences, less than 30% seen only once; the top ten take 0.78%. Sequenced material: naive CD8+ T cells from blood, with Jurkat cell RNA spiked in. All receptors derive from a human donor in good health. Some libraries in this study had Jurkat cell RNA spiked in. The CDR3 runs from the conserved cysteine through the conserved F or W. D genes are given only for firm matches. Clone size is stated in some rows and not others, as once, few, many or a class when expanded.

CASSAHIGQGIVTGELFF TGTGCCAGCAGCGCCCACATTGGACAGGGAATCGTGACCGGGGAGCTGTTTTTT TRBJ2-2 TRBV14 TRBD1 many
CSASLKGTYEQYF TGCAGTGCTAGTTTAAAGGGGACCTACGAGCAGTACTTC TRBJ2-7 TRBV20-1 NA NA
CASSSTPRRYTEAFF TGTGCCAGCAGCTCCACCCCCAGGAGATACACTGAAGCTTTCTTT TRBJ1-1 TRBV7-9 NA many
CASSQDLEAPFSGANVLTF TGTGCCAGCAGCCAAGATCTTGAGGCCCCCTTCTCTGGGGCCAACGTCCTGACTTTC TRBJ2-6 TRBV3-1 NA many
CASSNPDRGGAKNIQYF TGTGCCAGTAGTAACCCTGACAGGGGAGGTGCCAAAAACATTCAGTACTTC TRBJ2-4 TRBV19 TRBD1 NA
CASSSGTSGRITGELFF TGTGCCAGCAGTTCGGGGACTAGCGGGAGGATCACCGGGGAGCTGTTTTTT TRBJ2-2 TRBV7-9 TRBD2 many
CASSQDFIEATDTQYF TGCGCCAGCAGCCAAGATTTCATAGAGGCCACAGATACGCAGTATTTT TRBJ2-3 TRBV4-1 NA NA
CACSLVGYAEAFF TGTGCCTGCAGCTTAGTAGGTTACGCTGAAGCTTTCTTT TRBJ1-1 TRBV7-9 NA NA
CASTPVVLGNTEAFF TGTGCCAGCACCCCCGTGGTTTTGGGGAACACTGAAGCTTTCTTT TRBJ1-1 TRBV6-2/TRBV6-3 NA many
CATSDWGNGGSGAAGELFF TGTGCCACCAGTGATTGGGGAAACGGCGGGTCGGGTGCCGCCGGGGAGCTGTTTTTT TRBJ2-2 TRBV24-1 NA many
CASSLISPVNTEAFF TGTGCCAGCAGTTTGATTTCTCCTGTGAACACTGAAGCTTTCTTT TRBJ1-1 TRBV27 NA many
CASSLVAGGRSYEQYF TGTGCCAGCAGCTTAGTTGCAGGGGGCCGTTCCTACGAGCAGTACTTC TRBJ2-7 TRBV7-9 TRBD1 many
CASSTTVYEQYF TGTGCCAGCAGTACGACAGTCTACGAGCAGTACTTC TRBJ2-7 TRBV7-9 NA many
CASSLDASADYEQYF TGTGCCAGCAGCTTAGATGCTAGCGCCGACTACGAGCAGTACTTC TRBJ2-7 TRBV7-2 NA many